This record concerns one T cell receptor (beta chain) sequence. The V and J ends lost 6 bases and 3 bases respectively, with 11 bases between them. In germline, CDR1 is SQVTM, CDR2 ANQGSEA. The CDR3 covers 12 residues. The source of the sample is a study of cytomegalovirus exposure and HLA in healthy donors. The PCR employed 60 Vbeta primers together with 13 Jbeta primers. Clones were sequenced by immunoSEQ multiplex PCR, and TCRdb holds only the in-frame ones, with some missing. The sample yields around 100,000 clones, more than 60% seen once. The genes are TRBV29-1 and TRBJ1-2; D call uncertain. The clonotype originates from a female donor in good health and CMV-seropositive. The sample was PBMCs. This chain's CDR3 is CSVQEGDYGYTF. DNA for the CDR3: TGCAGCGTCCAGGAGGGTGACTATGGCTACACCTTC.